The source of this T cell receptor beta chain is a study of shared clonotypes between healthy human individuals. The protocol was immunoSEQ multiplex PCR, while the TCRdb copy is restricted to in-frame clones and leaves out a portion. This sample carries millions of clones, about 95% of them seen once, and the ten largest clones take 0.85% to 1.2%. CD45RO-negative cells were positively selected for CCR7, leaving out terminally differentiated effector memory CD45RA+ cells. The CDR3 is 14 amino acids. Germline CDR1 reads SNHLY; CDR2 reads FYNNEI. Trimming took 4 bases from V and 10 from J; bases not matched to a gene: 9.

This clonotype was obtained from a man aged 18 to 29 in good health. The specimen was naive CD8+ T cells sorted from blood. This chain uses TRBV2 with TRBJ1-4; 7 positions agree with TRBD1. DNA for the CDR3: TGTGCCAGCAGTGGACAGGGACAGTCGGGAAAACTGTTTTTT. Its protein product is CASSGQGQSGKLFF. Combining the CDR3 with reference TRBV2 and TRBJ1-4 gives the whole variable domain EPEVTQTPSHQVTQMGQEVILRCVPISNHLYFYWYRQILGQKVEFLVSFYNNEISEKSEIFDDQFSVERPDGSNFTLKIRSTKLEDSAMYFCASSGQGQSGKLFFGSGTQLSVL.